One sample yielded the 10 T cell receptor beta chains listed below, sequenced in a study of blood T cells in healthy people across ages. Primers used in a second PCR of roughly 7 to 11 cycles were a sample-barcoded 5' primer and a J-beta primer mix. Each CDR3 protein gets one entry after TCRdb re-called the 5' RACE reads with MiXCR. In the table there are just over 800,000 distinct CDR3 sequences, roughly 60% of which are singletons. Sequencing used blood. The receptors were sampled from a man aged 30 to 45 in good health.

The chain combines TRBV4-3 with TRBJ2-1; D might be TRBD1 (6 bases). Germline V lookup: CDR1 LGHNA, CDR2 YSLEER. V was cut by 5 bases and J by 2 bases, with 13 bases left in between. This CDR3 is 15 amino acids long. The CDR3 sequence: CASSDLGTPYNEQFF. For the CDR3, the DNA is TGCGCCAGCAGCGACCTCGGGACACCCTACAATGAGCAGTTCTTC.

Only a few counts were recorded for this clonotype. The rearrangement joins TRBV4-3 to TRBJ2-5; the D call may be TRBD1 or TRBD2 (6 bases each). The V end lost 0 bases, the J end lost 8 bases, and 13 bases lay between the germline ends. Germline V gene lookup returns CDR1 LGHNA and CDR2 YSLEER. This CDR3 contains 14 residues. CDR3 in amino acids: CASSQDPGATTQYF. The DNA for the CDR3 is TGCGCCAGCAGCCAAGACCCGGGGGCTACTACCCAGTACTTC.

This chain links TRBV12-3 or TRBV12-4 with TRBJ1-2, with 7 bases matching TRBD1. The CDR3 consists of 19 residues. Trimming removed 7 bases from V and 13 bases from J; junction bases left unmatched: 33. This CDR3 is CASTNKRGGTEPLKAWPTF. CDR3 sequence (DNA): TGTGCCAGCACCAACAAAAGGGGGGGGACAGAACCCTTGAAGGCCTGGCCCACCTTC.

This clonotype was counted only a few times. This chain links TRBV5-1 with TRBJ1-2; D might be TRBD1 (6 bases). Trimming stripped 4 bases from V and 5 bases from J, with 18 bases between. The CDR3 is 15 amino acids. Germline lookup yields CDR1 SGHRS and CDR2 YFSETQ. The CDR3 nucleotides are TGCGCCAGCAGCCTCAAACAGGGCTATACGTATGGCTACACCTTC. Encoded protein: CASSLKQGYTYGYTF.

The rearrangement links TRBV27 to TRBJ2-5; 11 nucleotides agree with TRBD2. Germline trimming cut 5 bases from V and 2 bases from J; bases unmatched to any gene: 7. Germline V gene data show CDR1 as MNHEY and CDR2 as SMNVEV (reference sequence). The CDR3 has 16 amino acids. CDR3 DNA: TGTGCCAGCAGTCTAGGGACTAGCGGAGCTCAAGAGACCCAGTACTTC. It yields the protein CASSLGTSGAQETQYF.

The chain uses TRBV7-2 and TRBJ2-7, with D unclear. V lost 4 bases to trimming and J lost 9 bases, with 13 bases between them. CDR1 SGHTA and CDR2 FQGNSA come from the germline V gene. The CDR3 is 12 residues long. This chain's CDR3 is CASSYTTTGQYF. CDR3 bases: TGTGCCAGCAGCTACACAACCACGGGGCAGTACTTC.

The chain employs TRBV20-1 and TRBJ1-1; D is possibly TRBD1 (5 bases). Per the germline V gene, CDR1 is DFQATT and CDR2 is SNEGSKA (reference sequence). The V and J ends lost 0 bases and 8 bases respectively, with 7 bases between them. The CDR3 totals 11 residues. The DNA of the CDR3 is TGCAGTGCTAGAGATGAGGGGGAAGCTTTCTTT. This codes for CSARDEGEAFF.

This clonotype was counted a few times. The J gene is TRBJ2-1, the V gene TRBV4-2, with 8 positions matching TRBD1. The V gene end was trimmed by 4 bases and the J gene end by 2 bases; junction bases not matched to a gene: 4. The germline CDR1 and CDR2 sequences are LGHNA and YNFKEQ. The CDR3 covers 15 residues. CDR3 in amino acids: CASSPPDRAYNEQFF. The CDR3 bases are TGTGCCAGCAGCCCCCCGGACAGGGCCTACAATGAGCAGTTCTTC.

This clonotype was counted only a few times. This chain joins TRBV29-1 and TRBJ2-7; the D gene could be TRBD1 or TRBD2 (5 bases each). Germline lookup yields CDR1 SQVTM and CDR2 ANQGSEA. Trimming removed 6 bases at V and 6 bases at J, with 18 bases between. CDR3 length equals 13 residues. The chain's CDR3 is CSVRPPGGGEQYF. The CDR3 DNA is TGCAGCGTCCGACCTCCGGGTGGGGGCGAGCAGTACTTC.

V and J are TRBV13 and TRBJ2-1; the D is unclear. Trimming removed 2 bases from V and 7 bases from J, with 6 bases in between. Germline V gene data show CDR1 as PRHDT and CDR2 as FYEKMQ (reference sequence). The CDR3 loop spans 12 amino acids. The CDR3 region is CASSLQTNEQFF. In DNA, the CDR3 is TGTGCCAGCAGCTTACAGACGAATGAGCAGTTCTTC.